The rows below give T cell receptor beta chains drawn from one sample of a study of type 1 regulatory T cells. In TCRdb, the reads were re-called with MiXCR into one record per CDR3 protein. Of tens of thousands of distinct CDR3 sequences in the sample, roughly 20% were seen once. Their target antigens are unknown. The specimen sequenced was cultured type 1 regulatory T (Tr1) cells, either the whole culture or a sorted fraction (not recorded which). These TCRs come from a human donor in good health. Each CDR3 is given with its conserved first and last residue. Each record gives: CDR3 protein, CDR3 DNA, J gene, D gene, clone size, V gene. A D gene is named only where the DNA matches it firmly. Size is stated for part of the rows, as once, few or many counts, or as a class when the clone is expanded.

CDR3aa: CSAPVGVLSGNTIYF; CDR3nt: TGCAGTGCTCCGGTCGGGGTTTTGTCTGGAAACACCATATATTTT; j_gene: TRBJ1-3; d_gene: -; abundance: -; v_gene: TRBV20-1
CDR3aa: CATKGTGVNEQFF; CDR3nt: TGTGCCACCAAGGGGACAGGGGTCAATGAGCAGTTCTTC; j_gene: TRBJ2-1; d_gene: TRBD1; abundance: few; v_gene: TRBV6-5
CDR3aa: CASSPGQRTEAFF; CDR3nt: TGCGCCAGCAGCCCGGGACAGCGAACTGAAGCTTTCTTT; j_gene: TRBJ1-1; d_gene: TRBD1; abundance: -; v_gene: TRBV5-1
CDR3aa: CASSPTGSSNGYTF; CDR3nt: TGCGCCAGCAGCCCGACAGGAAGCTCTAATGGCTACACCTTC; j_gene: TRBJ1-2; d_gene: -; abundance: -; v_gene: TRBV5-1
CDR3aa: CASTRTGPMDTQYF; CDR3nt: TGTGCCAGCACAAGGACTGGACCTATGGATACGCAGTATTTT; j_gene: TRBJ2-3; d_gene: -; abundance: few; v_gene: TRBV2
CDR3aa: CASNLGLASDTQYF; CDR3nt: TGTGCCAGCAACCTGGGACTAGCGTCAGATACGCAGTATTTT; j_gene: TRBJ2-3; d_gene: TRBD2; abundance: many; v_gene: TRBV12-3/TRBV12-4
CDR3aa: CASSYQGAQTEAFF; CDR3nt: TGTGCCAGCAGCTATCAGGGGGCGCAGACTGAAGCTTTCTTT; j_gene: TRBJ1-1; d_gene: TRBD1; abundance: -; v_gene: TRBV12-3/TRBV12-4
CDR3aa: CATSKGQARRGANVLTF; CDR3nt: TGTGCCACCTCGAAGGGACAGGCAAGAAGGGGGGCCAACGTCCTGACTTTC; j_gene: TRBJ2-6; d_gene: TRBD1; abundance: few; v_gene: TRBV7-2
CDR3aa: CASRTRRSQWPQHF; CDR3nt: TGTGCCAGCAGGACTAGACGGTCTCAATGGCCCCAGCATTTT; j_gene: TRBJ1-5; d_gene: -; abundance: -; v_gene: TRBV6-2/TRBV6-3
CDR3aa: CASSLEPNTEAFF; CDR3nt: TGTGCCAGCAGCTTGGAACCGAACACTGAAGCTTTCTTT; j_gene: TRBJ1-1; d_gene: -; abundance: -; v_gene: TRBV5-5
CDR3aa: CASSLGLAGGPLEQFF; CDR3nt: TGCGCCAGCAGCTTGGGACTAGCGGGAGGGCCTTTGGAGCAGTTCTTC; j_gene: TRBJ2-1; d_gene: TRBD2; abundance: few; v_gene: TRBV5-1
CDR3aa: CSGRLGSLNTEAFF; CDR3nt: TGCAGTGGGCGGTTGGGCAGCTTGAACACTGAAGCTTTCTTT; j_gene: TRBJ1-1; d_gene: -; abundance: -; v_gene: TRBV20-1
CDR3aa: CASSLGTSADTQYF; CDR3nt: TGTGCCAGCAGTCTCGGGACTAGCGCAGATACGCAGTATTTT; j_gene: TRBJ2-3; d_gene: TRBD2; abundance: once; v_gene: TRBV2
CDR3aa: CASSQGRGINEQYF; CDR3nt: TGTGCCAGCAGCCAAGGTAGGGGGATCAACGAGCAGTACTTC; j_gene: TRBJ2-7; d_gene: -; abundance: -; v_gene: TRBV4-2
CDR3aa: CASSQPRGALQFF; CDR3nt: TGTGCCAGCAGCCAACCTCGAGGTGCTCTGCAGTTCTTC; j_gene: TRBJ2-1; d_gene: -; abundance: once; v_gene: TRBV3-1
CDR3aa: CASSLIGGGEKLFF; CDR3nt: TGTGCCAGCAGTTTAATAGGGGGAGGCGAAAAACTGTTTTTT; j_gene: TRBJ1-4; d_gene: -; abundance: -; v_gene: TRBV12-3/TRBV12-4
CDR3aa: CASSFGNTGELFF; CDR3nt: TGCGCCAGCAGCTTTGGAAACACCGGGGAGCTGTTTTTT; j_gene: TRBJ2-2; d_gene: -; abundance: -; v_gene: TRBV5-1
CDR3aa: CSASSPGGVYGYTF; CDR3nt: TGCAGTGCTAGTTCTCCAGGGGGGGTTTATGGCTACACCTTC; j_gene: TRBJ1-2; d_gene: TRBD1; abundance: -; v_gene: TRBV20-1
CDR3aa: CSARDKRLADLQFF; CDR3nt: TGCAGTGCTAGAGATAAGCGACTAGCGGACCTTCAGTTCTTC; j_gene: TRBJ2-1; d_gene: TRBD2; abundance: -; v_gene: TRBV20-1
CDR3aa: CATSRGGGVYEQYF; CDR3nt: TGTGCCACCAGCAGAGGAGGGGGAGTTTACGAGCAGTACTTC; j_gene: TRBJ2-7; d_gene: -; abundance: -; v_gene: TRBV15
CDR3aa: CSARGTGLEAFF; CDR3nt: TGCAGTGCTAGGGGCACAGGGCTTGAAGCTTTCTTT; j_gene: TRBJ1-1; d_gene: -; abundance: -; v_gene: TRBV20-1
CDR3aa: CAWSGGGAVTEAFF; CDR3nt: TGTGCCTGGAGTGGGGGGGGCGCGGTAACTGAAGCTTTCTTT; j_gene: TRBJ1-1; d_gene: -; abundance: few; v_gene: TRBV30